Detailed here is one T cell receptor beta chain. What it recognizes is unknown. Using immunoSEQ multiplex PCR, the repertoire was profiled, and TCRdb retains in-frame clones only, with some absent. The top ten hold around 1.3% of the sample, which has 150,000 to 200,000 clones, 92% seen once. Recipients boosted at about 4 weeks or about 12 weeks are pooled. Germline V CDR1 and CDR2: LNHDA, SQIVND (reference sequence). V lost 6 bases and J lost 5; bases outside the gene matches: 8. This CDR3 comprises 14 residues. These data are taken from a study of T cell responses to AZD1222 COVID-19 vaccine. Findings and caveats of the study: Unmutated variant regions are reportedly targeted by nearly half of spike-specific TCRs.

Specimen: peripheral blood, collected 28 days after the second AZD1222 dose. The sequence was collected from an adult who received the AZD1222 COVID-19 vaccine. V gene TRBV19 combines with J gene TRBJ2-5; 8 nucleotides agree with TRBD1. The CDR3 protein is CASSPAGGAETQYF. The CDR3 DNA sequence: TGTGCCAGTAGCCCGGCAGGGGGCGCGGAGACCCAGTACTTC.